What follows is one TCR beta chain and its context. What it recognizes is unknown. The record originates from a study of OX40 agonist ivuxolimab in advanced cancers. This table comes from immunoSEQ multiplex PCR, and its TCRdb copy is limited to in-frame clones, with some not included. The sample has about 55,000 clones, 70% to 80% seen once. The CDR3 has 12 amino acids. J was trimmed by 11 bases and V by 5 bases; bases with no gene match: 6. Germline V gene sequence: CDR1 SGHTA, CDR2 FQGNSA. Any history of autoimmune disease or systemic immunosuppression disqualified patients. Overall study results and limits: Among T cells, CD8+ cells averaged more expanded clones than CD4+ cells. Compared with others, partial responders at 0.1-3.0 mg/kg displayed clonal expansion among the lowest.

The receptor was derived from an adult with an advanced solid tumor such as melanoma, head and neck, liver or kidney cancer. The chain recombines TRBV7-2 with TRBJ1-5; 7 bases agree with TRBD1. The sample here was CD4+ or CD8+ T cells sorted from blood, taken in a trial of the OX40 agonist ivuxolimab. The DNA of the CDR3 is TGTGCCAGCAGCCCCTCCGGACAGGCCCAGCATTTT. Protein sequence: CASSPSGQAQHF.